This entry concerns a single TCR beta chain. What it recognizes is unknown. This record comes from a study of early T cells in non-severe SARS-CoV-2 infection. Study summary: Unsorted whole-blood RNA was sequenced in bulk, leaving chains unpaired.

This CDR3 is built from 12 residues. Germline V gene data show CDR1 as WSHSY and CDR2 as SAAADI. Trimming cost V 8 bases and J 6 bases, with 12 bases left between them. Researchers tagged individual cDNA molecules with unique molecular identifiers. TCRdb re-called the 5' RACE reads with MiXCR, one entry per CDR3 protein. This sample has under 60,000 distinct CDR3 sequences, with around 8% found just once. Findings of the study overall: Lookups in VDJdb leaned toward anti-spike CD8 responses and missed private and CD4 specificities.

The source material was whole blood. This rearrangement joins TRBV10-2 to TRBJ2-3, with D maybe TRBD1 (5 bases). The sequence came from an adult who was a healthcare worker with PCR-confirmed SARS-CoV-2 infection or an uninfected control (not recorded which). CDR3 nucleotide sequence: TGCGCCAGCCGACAGACCACGGATACGCAGTATTTT. This translates into CASRQTTDTQYF.